The TCR beta chain described here comes from a study of blood T cell repertoires in COVID-19. Overall study context: Samples representing acute and convalescent COVID-19 were sourced from the United States, Italy and Spain.

CDR3 size: 14 residues. V trimming: 3 bases; J trimming: 7 bases; junction bases outside the gene matches: 8. CDR1 is SGHNT, CDR2 YYREEE, per germline (reference sequence). In the original analysis: Reference gene primer amplification in the assay estimated nucleated cell counts. The protocol was immunoSEQ multiplex PCR, while the TCRdb copy is restricted to in-frame clones and leaves out a portion. V and J calls and clone size are as listed in that table; D and trimming were resolved from the DNA. Among about 250,000 clones listed, approximately 89% were seen once. The rearrangement joins TRBV5-4 to TRBJ1-2, with 8 positions matching TRBD1. This TCR was recovered from a woman aged 55 to 70 who had recovered from COVID-19. The source material was peripheral blood. CDR3: CASSSQGDASGYTF. The CDR3 DNA sequence: TGTGCCAGCAGCTCACAGGGGGACGCAAGTGGCTACACCTTC.